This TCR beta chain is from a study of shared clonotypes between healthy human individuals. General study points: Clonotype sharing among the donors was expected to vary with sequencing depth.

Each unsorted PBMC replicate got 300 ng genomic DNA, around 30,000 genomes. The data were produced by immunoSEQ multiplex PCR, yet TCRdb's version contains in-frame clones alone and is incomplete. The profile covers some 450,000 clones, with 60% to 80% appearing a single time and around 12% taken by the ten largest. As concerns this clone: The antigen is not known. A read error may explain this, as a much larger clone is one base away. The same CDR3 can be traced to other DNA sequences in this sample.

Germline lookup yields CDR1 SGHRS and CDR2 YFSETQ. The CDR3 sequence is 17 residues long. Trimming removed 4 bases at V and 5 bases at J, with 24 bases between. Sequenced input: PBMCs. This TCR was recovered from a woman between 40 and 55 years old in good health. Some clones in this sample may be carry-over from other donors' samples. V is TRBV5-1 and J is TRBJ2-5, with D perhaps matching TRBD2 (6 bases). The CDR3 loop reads CASSPRPGLAGTETQYF. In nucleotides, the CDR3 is TGCGCCAGCAGCCCGCGACCGGGACTGGCGGGAACGGAGACCCAGTACTTC.